A single sample gave rise to the 2 T cell receptor beta chains below, sequenced in a study of T cell responses to AZD1222 COVID-19 vaccine. Only in-frame clones appear in the TCRdb table, and some are missing; sequencing was by immunoSEQ multiplex PCR. The table lists around 44,000 clones, about 86% of them singletons. The starting material was peripheral blood, obtained 28 days after the second AZD1222 dose. These receptor sequences come from an adult who received the AZD1222 COVID-19 vaccine.

This chain uses TRBV19 with TRBJ2-7; 8 bases agree with TRBD1. Germline V gene sequence: CDR1 LNHDA, CDR2 SQIVND (reference sequence). Trimming removed 5 bases from V and 2 bases from J; junction bases left unmatched: 8. This CDR3 has 15 amino acids. CDR3 in DNA: TGTGCCAGTAGTCACGGGACAGGATACGCCTACGAGCAGTACTTC. Translated, it gives CASSHGTGYAYEQYF.

With regard to this clone: At one of its ends the junction is not consistent with the germline gene, which may arise from a read error. The chain links TRBV27 to TRBJ2-7; 10 nucleotides agree with TRBD2. Germline V gene data show CDR1 as MNHEY and CDR2 as SMNVEV (reference sequence). This CDR3 contains 15 residues. CDR3 region: CASSLSGTSESEQYF. DNA of the CDR3: TGTGCCAGCAGCTTATCCGGGACTAGCGAGTCCGAGCAGTACTTC.